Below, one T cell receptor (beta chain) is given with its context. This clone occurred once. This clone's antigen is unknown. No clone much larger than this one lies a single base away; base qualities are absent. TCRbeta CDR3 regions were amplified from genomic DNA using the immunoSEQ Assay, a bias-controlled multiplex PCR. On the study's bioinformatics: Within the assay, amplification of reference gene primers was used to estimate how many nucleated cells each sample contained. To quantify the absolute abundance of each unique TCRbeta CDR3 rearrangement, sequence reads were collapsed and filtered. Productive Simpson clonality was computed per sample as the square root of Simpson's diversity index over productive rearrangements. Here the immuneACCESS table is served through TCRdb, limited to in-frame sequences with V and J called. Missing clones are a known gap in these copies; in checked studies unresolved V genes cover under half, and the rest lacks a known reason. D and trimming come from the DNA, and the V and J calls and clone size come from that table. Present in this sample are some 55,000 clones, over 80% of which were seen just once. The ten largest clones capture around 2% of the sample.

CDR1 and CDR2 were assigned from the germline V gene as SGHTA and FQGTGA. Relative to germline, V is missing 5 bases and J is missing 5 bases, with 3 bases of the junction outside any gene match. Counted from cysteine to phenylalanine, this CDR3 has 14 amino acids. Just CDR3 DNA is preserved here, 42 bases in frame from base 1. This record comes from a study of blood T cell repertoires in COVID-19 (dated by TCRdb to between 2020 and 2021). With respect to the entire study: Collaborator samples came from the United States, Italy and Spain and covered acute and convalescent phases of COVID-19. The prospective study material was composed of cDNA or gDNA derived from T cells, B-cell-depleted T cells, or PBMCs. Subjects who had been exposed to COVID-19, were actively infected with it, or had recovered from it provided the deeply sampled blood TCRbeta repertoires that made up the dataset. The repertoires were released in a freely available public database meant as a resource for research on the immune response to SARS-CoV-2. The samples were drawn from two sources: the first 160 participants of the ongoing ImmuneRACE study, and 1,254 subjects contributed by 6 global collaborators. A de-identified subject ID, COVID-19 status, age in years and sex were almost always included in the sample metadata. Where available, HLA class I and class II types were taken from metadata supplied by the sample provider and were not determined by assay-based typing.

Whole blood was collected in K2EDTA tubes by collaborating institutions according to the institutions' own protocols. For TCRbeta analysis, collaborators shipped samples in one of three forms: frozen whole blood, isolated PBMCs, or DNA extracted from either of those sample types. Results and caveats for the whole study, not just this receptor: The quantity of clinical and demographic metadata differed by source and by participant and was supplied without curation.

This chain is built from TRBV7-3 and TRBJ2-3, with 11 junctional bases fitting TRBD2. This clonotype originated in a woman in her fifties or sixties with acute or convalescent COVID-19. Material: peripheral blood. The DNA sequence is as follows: TGTGCCAGCAGCCCGGGACTAGCGGAAGATACGCAGTATTTT. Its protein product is CASSPGLAEDTQYF. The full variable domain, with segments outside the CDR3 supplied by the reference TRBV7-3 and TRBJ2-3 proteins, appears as GAGVSQTPSNKVTEKGKYVELRCDPISGHTALYWYRQSLGQGPEFLIYFQGTGAADDSGLPNDRFFAVRPEGSVSTLKIQRTERGDSAVYLCASSPGLAEDTQYFGPGTRLTVL.